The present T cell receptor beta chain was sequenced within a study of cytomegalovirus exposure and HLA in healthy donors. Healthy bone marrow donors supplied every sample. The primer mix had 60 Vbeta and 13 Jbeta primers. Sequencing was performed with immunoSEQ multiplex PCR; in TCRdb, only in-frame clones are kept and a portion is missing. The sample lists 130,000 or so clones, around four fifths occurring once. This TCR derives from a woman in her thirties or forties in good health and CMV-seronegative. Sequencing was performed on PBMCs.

The CDR3 DNA follows: TGTGCCAGCAGTTTAGGGGGTCAGGTAGCGGGCTTTTGGCAGTACTTC. It encodes CASSLGGQVAGFWQYF. J is TRBJ2-7 and V is TRBV28; 7 positions agree with TRBD2. CDR3 length: 16 amino acids. V dropped 2 bases and J dropped 9; count of bases not matched to a gene: 16. Looked up from germline, CDR1 is MDHEN and CDR2 is SYDVKM.